The clone carrying this T cell receptor beta chain was recorded only once. No antigen is known for it. One end of the junction fails to match germline, which may point to a read error. TCR beta cDNA libraries included unique molecular identifiers. From the PCR reads, TCRdb called clonotypes with MiXCR, one entry per CDR3 protein. Of more than 350,000 distinct CDR3 sequences in the sample, 35% to 45% were seen once. In germline, CDR1 is LGHNA, CDR2 YSLEER. The CDR3 has 14 residues. These data come from a study of post-analysis software for immune sequencing data. About the research overall: Relapsing-remitting, secondary progressive and progressive-relapsing forms made up the multiple sclerosis disease courses.

Study results and limitations: In patients, roughly 5 TRBV segments were more frequent than in controls, with TRBV5-6, TRBV5-1 and TRBV20-1 among them. Multiple sclerosis patients had significantly lower normalized Chao1 diversity than controls.

The source of this sequence is a girl aged 2 to 9 with multiple sclerosis. The chain has TRBV4-3 and TRBJ2-7, with a tentative D call TRBD2 (5 bases). The material sequenced was blood. The DNA of the CDR3 is TGCGCCAACAGCCCGGCCATCGGGAACTACGAGCAGTACTTC. This encodes CANSPAIGNYEQYF.